The 12 T cell receptor beta chains below were found in one sample sequenced in a study of blood T cell repertoires in COVID-19. Assay used: immunoSEQ multiplex PCR; TCRdb lists only in-frame clones, some missing. The sample has 89,000 or so clones, around 86% seen once. The sample consisted of peripheral blood. The receptor source for this set is a man in his fifties with active COVID-19.

This clone was picked up one time. The rearrangement joins TRBV12-5 to TRBJ2-5; 7 bases align to TRBD1. The CDR3 loop spans 19 amino acids. Germline CDR1 reads LGHNT; CDR2 reads FRNRAP. With 5 bases clipped from V and 1 base from J, the junction kept 19 bases outside the gene matches. The chain's CDR3 is CASGPGPDRALGFQETQYF. CDR3 bases: TGTGCTAGTGGTCCCGGACCTGACAGGGCTTTGGGGTTCCAAGAGACCCAGTACTTC.

This chain uses TRBV9 with TRBJ2-1; 7 nucleotides line up with TRBD1. Germline lookup yields CDR1 SGDLS and CDR2 YYNGEE. This CDR3 is 14 amino acids long. Losses at the gene ends were 2 bases for V and 6 bases for J; bases not matched to a gene: 5. The CDR3 DNA reads TGTGCCAGCAGCGTGGGACAGACCCTCAATGAGCAGTTCTTC. It encodes CASSVGQTLNEQFF.

The chain is built from TRBV24-1 and TRBJ1-5, with 8 bases aligning to TRBD1. J gave up 7 bases and V 0 bases, and 10 bases lay outside the gene matches. The germline V gene encodes CDR1 KGHDR and CDR2 SFDVKD. The CDR3 spans 17 residues. DNA of the CDR3: TGTGCCACCAGTGATTTGCTAGACCGGGACAGGCAACAGCCCCAGCATTTT. Translated, it gives CATSDLLDRDRQQPQHF.

This chain uses TRBV7-9 with TRBJ1-1; tentative D call: TRBD1 (6 bases). V gave up 7 bases and J gave up 1 base, with 16 bases separating them. The V gene's germline CDR1 is SEHNR and CDR2 FQNEAQ (reference sequence). The CDR3 contains 15 residues. In DNA form, the CDR3 reads TGTGCCAGCACCGTATCCCAGGGGACGAACACTGAAGCTTTCTTT. Encoded protein: CASTVSQGTNTEAFF.

The chain combines TRBV5-1 with TRBJ2-1, with D hard to call. CDR3 length: 12 residues. Trimming cost V 0 bases and J 8 bases, with 6 bases left between them. From germline, CDR1 is SGHRS and CDR2 YFSETQ. CDR3 protein: CASSLVVDEQFF. The CDR3 DNA reads as TGCGCCAGCAGCTTGGTCGTAGATGAGCAGTTCTTC.

The J gene is TRBJ1-5, the V gene TRBV29-1, with D maybe TRBD1 (5 bases). This CDR3 has 14 amino acids. Trimming stripped 4 bases from V and 4 bases from J, with 14 bases between. Germline CDR1 is SQVTM and CDR2 is ANQGSEA. CDR3 nucleotide sequence: TGCAGCGTTGGGGGGGGTACACCAAATCAGCCCCAGCATTTT. This encodes CSVGGGTPNQPQHF.

DNA for the CDR3: TGTGCCGGGTCGGAGGGGGCTTACGGCGAGCAGTACTTC. It yields the protein CAGSEGAYGEQYF. V gene TRBV9 combines with J gene TRBJ2-7, with a weak D call TRBD1 (7 bases). V lost 10 bases, J lost 6 bases, and 20 bases lay in between. This CDR3 has 13 amino acids. Germline-derived CDR1 and CDR2 are SGDLS and YYNGEE.

The V and J genes are TRBV6-2 or TRBV6-3 and TRBJ1-5; 9 bases are shared with TRBD1. Germline V gene sequence: CDR1 MNHEY, CDR2 SVGEGT. J lost 7 bases, V lost 5 bases, and 9 bases had no gene match. The CDR3 length is 15 residues. This chain's CDR3 is CASSPGQGRDQPQHF. The CDR3 nucleotides read TGTGCCAGCAGTCCGGGACAGGGAAGAGACCAGCCCCAGCATTTT.

This clone was observed once. This chain joins TRBV5-1 and TRBJ1-1, with unresolved D. From germline, CDR1 is SGHRS and CDR2 YFSETQ. The V gene lost 0 bases and the J gene lost 0 bases, with 9 bases spanning the gap. This CDR3 contains 15 residues. The CDR3 nucleotides read TGCGCCAGCAGCTTGGACGACATCGTGAACACTGAAGCTTTCTTT. Protein product: CASSLDDIVNTEAFF.

The rearrangement joins TRBV7-2 to TRBJ1-2; 9 nucleotides agree with TRBD1. The CDR3 has 15 amino acids. The junction had 8 bases not matched to a gene; V was cut back by 2 bases and J by 7 bases. In germline, CDR1 is SGHTA, CDR2 FQGNSA. CDR3 protein: CASSLMGQGEGGYTF. The CDR3 nucleotides read TGTGCCAGCAGCTTAATGGGACAGGGAGAAGGTGGCTACACCTTC.

This clone was seen only a few times. V and J are TRBV7-9 and TRBJ1-6; the D gene is possibly TRBD1 (6 bases). The CDR3 runs to 17 residues. Germline V gene data show CDR1 as SEHNR and CDR2 as FQNEAQ (reference sequence). V shed 5 bases and J shed 0 bases, with 14 bases lying between them. The CDR3 loop reads CASSGDMESSYNSPLHF. CDR3 in DNA: TGTGCCAGCAGCGGGGACATGGAGAGCTCCTATAATTCACCCCTCCACTTT. The entire variable domain, with the rest obtained from reference TRBV7-9 and TRBJ1-6, is as follows: DTGVSQNPRHKITKRGQNVTFRCDPISEHNRLYWYRQTLGQGPEFLTYFQNEAQLEKSRLLSDRFSAERPKGSFSTLEIQRTEQGDSAMYLCASSGDMESSYNSPLHFGNGTRLTVT.

The CDR3 nucleotides are TGTGCCAGCAGCTTAGGGACTAGCGGCTCTGGGGCCAACGTCCTGACTTTC. It codes for CASSLGTSGSGANVLTF. The rearrangement uses TRBV11-2 and TRBJ2-6, with 10 bases fitting TRBD2. With 1 base clipped from V and 0 bases from J, the junction kept 0 bases outside the gene matches. This CDR3 comprises 17 residues. Germline V gives CDR1 SGHAT, CDR2 FQNNGV.